This is a list of T cell receptor beta chains from one sample in a study of T cells in Graves' hyperthyroidism and ophthalmopathy. TCRdb recomputed calls from the multiplex PCR reads with MiXCR, one row per CDR3 protein. Seen here are approximately 380,000 distinct CDR3 sequences, under 20% observed once, and the top ten hold about 3.7%. Sequencing used blood. These receptors were obtained from a woman in her late teens or twenties with Graves' hyperthyroidism. The CDR3 runs from the conserved cysteine through the conserved F or W. A row's size may be missing; if present it is once, few, many or a size class.

v_gene,len,abundance,CDR3aa
TRBV4-1,13,many,CASSQHGTTEAFF
TRBV13,12,few,CASSLMGEAQHF
TRBV18,15,few,CASSPGGNSYNEQFF
TRBV4-1,18,many,CASSQGRAWLAGGHEQYF
TRBV25-1,15,.,CASSTGTGCEETQYF
TRBV28,13,many,CASSFPRGNTIYF
TRBV12-3/TRBV12-4,15,many,CASSLEVGGLDEQYF
TRBV7-8,16,many,CASSFWAGASQETQYF
TRBV24-1,12,many,CATSVGQGKLFF
TRBV6-2/TRBV6-3,14,.,CASRPLELGTEAFF
TRBV9,16,many,CASSVRGLLSRTEAFF
TRBV9,15,.,CASSVDSRGGYEQYF
TRBV20-1,15,few,CSATTRTGPTGELFF
TRBV5-4,16,few,CASSTQAGTISYEQYF
TRBV2,17,many,CASSQRWGGTGTGELFF
TRBV20-1,14,many,CSALGHGGNQPQHF
TRBV20-1,13,many,CSGKDRGITEAFF
TRBV5-1,15,many,CASSLERGSSGELFF
TRBV6-5,17,many,CASSYSFAGQNTGELFF
TRBV10-3,12,many,CAISDDSQPQHF
TRBV12-3/TRBV12-4,15,many,CASSSFRGGYTEAFF
TRBV3-1,13,many,CASSHRGGETQYF
TRBV11-2,15,.,CASSLHLVDGGTQYF
TRBV25-1,12,.,CASSERTGELFF
TRBV5-4,16,.,CASSLQWDRTNTEAFF
TRBV12-5,14,.,CASGIPTAWHGYTF
TRBV7-8,12,many,CASSLGPQPQHF
TRBV27,13,many,CASSSLPGQKQYF
TRBV5-1,13,many,CASSLGARTEAFF
TRBV15,13,many,CATSVGTAYGYTF
TRBV30,13,many,CAWGPGGDYGYTF
TRBV7-8,16,.,CARAKTTSGSSGELFF
TRBV12-3/TRBV12-4,11,.,CASSFGSLQYF
TRBV6-1,14,.,CASRLAGTVETQYF
TRBV7-9,15,few,CASSPGQADYSPLHF
TRBV9,12,many,CASSVVGAGYTF
TRBV12-3/TRBV12-4,14,many,CASSMQGFSSVQYF
TRBV18,15,.,CASSPSRDRVSPLHF
TRBV7-9,14,many,CASSFSGGNTEAFF
TRBV3-1,14,.,CASHPGSLGYGYTF
TRBV11-2,13,many,CASSKGGEETQYF
TRBV14,15,many,CASSQGGRVGQPQHF
TRBV11-2,14,few,CASSFSGASGTQYF
TRBV20-1,9,.,CRQGEGEYF
TRBV28,19,many,CASSLPPAGSHLQGYEQYF
TRBV15,16,many,CATSRGFSRSSYEQYF
TRBV12-3/TRBV12-4,15,many,CASSSSGTGDQPQHF
TRBV9,14,few,CASSVGDTPLSQHF